A single sample is the source of the 29 T cell receptor beta chains below, sequenced in a study of CD8 T cells in ankylosing spondylitis. TCRdb re-analysed the 5' RACE reads in MiXCR, keeping a single row per CDR3 protein. The table includes about 250,000 distinct CDR3 sequences, under 35% detected once. Sequencing was carried out using blood, either unsorted or a sorted T cell fraction (not recorded which). These receptors came from a male donor with ankylosing spondylitis or in good health (not recorded which).

The chain joins TRBV3-1 to TRBJ2-2, with a tentative D call TRBD2 (5 bases). Trimming left V 1 base short and J 3 bases short, with 12 bases between. The CDR3 totals 16 residues. The germline CDR1 and CDR2 sequences are LGHDT and YNNKEL (reference sequence). The CDR3 reads CASSQGLRVDTGELFF. The CDR3 bases are TGTGCCAGCAGCCAAGGTCTGCGGGTAGACACCGGGGAGCTGTTTTTT.

This chain joins TRBV29-1 and TRBJ2-4, with 7 bases matching TRBD1. The germline CDR1 and CDR2 sequences are SQVTM and ANQGSEA. V dropped 3 bases and J dropped 2; count of bases not matched to a gene: 7. The CDR3 runs to 15 residues. CDR3 residues: CSVEETGMTKNIQYF. DNA of the CDR3: TGCAGCGTTGAGGAGACAGGGATGACCAAAAACATTCAGTACTTC.

This clonotype was found a few times. The rearrangement uses TRBV5-5 and TRBJ1-2; D gene ambiguous. V gave up 0 bases and J gave up 3 bases, with 9 bases separating them. CDR1 SGHKS and CDR2 YYEKEE come from the germline V gene (reference sequence). The CDR3 has 14 amino acids. The CDR3 DNA reads as TGTGCCAGCAGCTTGGTGGTCCCCTACTATGGCTACACCTTC. It yields the protein CASSLVVPYYGYTF.

The table lists this clonotype with a few counts. The V call is TRBV5-1, the J call TRBJ1-1, with D maybe TRBD1 (6 bases). This CDR3 has 16 amino acids. V was cut by 0 bases and J by 1 base, with 13 bases left in between. Germline V gives CDR1 SGHRS, CDR2 YFSETQ. CDR3 nucleotides: TGCGCCAGCAGCTTGGGGCAGGGGAGTGAGAACACTGAAGCTTTCTTT. Its protein is CASSLGQGSENTEAFF.

In this sample, this clonotype turned up a few times. The CDR3 is CASSLEPRQGASEQYF. CDR3 nucleotides: TGTGCCAGCAGTTTAGAACCACGGCAGGGGGCAAGCGAGCAGTACTTC. The chain has TRBV27 and TRBJ2-7; 8 nucleotides match TRBD1. V dropped 2 bases and J dropped 6; count of bases not matched to a gene: 12. Germline V CDR1 and CDR2: MNHEY, SMNVEV (reference sequence). CDR3 length equals 16 residues.

The J gene is TRBJ1-2, the V gene TRBV27; TRBD1 matches 9 bases. Germline values: CDR1 MNHEY, CDR2 SMNVEV (reference sequence). With 5 bases clipped from V and 1 base from J, the junction kept 5 bases outside the gene matches. The CDR3 covers 15 residues. DNA for the CDR3: TGTGCCAGCAGTCTGGACAGGGGTCATAACTATGGCTACACCTTC. Translating gives CASSLDRGHNYGYTF.

J is TRBJ2-1 and V is TRBV4-1, with D unresolved. The V end was cut by 1 base, the J end by 7 bases, with 5 bases between. CDR3 length equals 12 residues. Germline V gives CDR1 MGHRA, CDR2 YSYEKL. The CDR3: CASSQVLNEQFF. The CDR3 DNA follows: TGCGCCAGCAGCCAAGTCCTTAATGAGCAGTTCTTC.

The chain combines TRBV27 with TRBJ2-3; TRBD1 matches at 9 bases. This CDR3 comprises 15 residues. Per germline, CDR1 MNHEY and CDR2 SMNVEV (reference sequence). Unmatched junction bases numbered 8, after V lost 5 bases and J lost 5 bases. The CDR3 spells CASSLPGQGVDTQYF. The DNA of the CDR3 is TGTGCCAGCAGTCTTCCGGGACAGGGAGTAGATACGCAGTATTTT.

The chain employs TRBV20-1 and TRBJ1-1; 9 bases fit TRBD1. Looked up from germline, CDR1 is DFQATT and CDR2 is SNEGSKA (reference sequence). The CDR3 covers 19 residues. The trim removed 1 base at V and 4 bases at J, leaving 19 bases unmatched. The CDR3 is CSARGPRTGVGLGPTEAFF. CDR3 coding DNA: TGCAGTGCTAGAGGTCCTCGGACAGGGGTAGGTTTGGGGCCCACTGAAGCTTTCTTT.

The J gene is TRBJ1-5, the V gene TRBV11-2, with a tentative D call TRBD1 (6 bases). The CDR3 consists of 15 residues. Trimming removed 1 base from V and 0 bases from J, with 7 bases in between. CDR1 and CDR2 (germline): SGHAT, FQNNGV. CDR3 loop: CASSLGQDSNQPQHF. DNA of the CDR3: TGTGCCAGCAGCTTAGGACAGGATAGCAATCAGCCCCAGCATTTT.

The chain employs TRBV12-3 or TRBV12-4 and TRBJ2-2; 8 bases are a match to TRBD2. The trim removed 10 bases at V and 6 bases at J, leaving 10 bases unmatched. The CDR3 is 14 amino acids. DNA for the CDR3: TGTGCCATCTCCGAGGGACTAGTTGCCGGGGAGCTGTTTTTT. Its translation is CAISEGLVAGELFF.

In its sample, this clonotype was seen a few times. The J gene is TRBJ2-1, the V gene TRBV7-9; D may be TRBD2 (6 bases). Trimming pared 3 bases from V and 7 bases from J, leaving 13 bases between. The CDR3 totals 14 residues. The germline CDR1 and CDR2 sequences are SEHNR and FQNEAQ (reference sequence). DNA of the CDR3: TGTGCCAGCAGCTTTGGCGGGGTGGTGAATGAGCAGTTCTTC. Residues: CASSFGGVVNEQFF.

The chain couples TRBV20-1 to TRBJ1-2; 8 bases map to TRBD1. The V gene's germline CDR1 is DFQATT and CDR2 SNEGSKA (reference sequence). After removal of 7 bases from V and 4 bases from J, the junction contained 11 bases not matched to a gene. The CDR3 runs 14 residues. The CDR3, as DNA: TGCAGTGGATGGAGTACAGGGGGTGGCTATGGCTACACCTTC. It encodes CSGWSTGGGYGYTF.

In its sample, this clonotype was seen a few times. The genes are TRBV12-3 or TRBV12-4 and TRBJ1-1, with D uncertain. V dropped 7 bases and J dropped 6 bases, with 15 bases sitting between them. The CDR3 contains 13 residues. The CDR3 sequence: CASTLRSGSEAFF. CDR3 DNA sequence: TGTGCCAGCACCCTCAGGAGTGGTTCTGAAGCTTTCTTT.

J is TRBJ1-5 and V is TRBV20-1; D not resolved. The V gene lost 5 bases and the J gene lost 1 base, with 12 bases spanning the gap. CDR3 length: 14 residues. Germline-derived CDR1 and CDR2 are DFQATT and SNEGSKA (reference sequence). CDR3 loop: CSAEFHESNQPQHF. As DNA, the CDR3 is TGCAGTGCTGAATTTCACGAAAGCAATCAGCCCCAGCATTTT.

The chain's CDR3 is CASNRDKGRETQYF. Written as DNA, the CDR3 is TGCGCCAGCAACCGGGACAAGGGAAGGGAGACCCAGTACTTC. This sequence joins TRBV5-1 and TRBJ2-5; tentatively, D is TRBD1 (6 bases). CDR1 and CDR2 (germline): SGHRS, YFSETQ. Trimming took 6 bases from V and 5 from J, leaving 17 bases between them. CDR3 length equals 14 residues.

As to this clonotype: The CDR3 end shows no conserved phenylalanine or tryptophan, and so a read error is likely. It is unclear where the CDR3 begins or ends on the DNA, so no DNA is shown, and the CDR3 is as TCRdb lists it. The gene calls are TRBV20-1 and TRBJ2-4; the table's D call of TRBD1 was not tested on the DNA. CDR1 and CDR2 from the germline V gene are DFQATT and SNEGSKA (reference sequence). The CDR3 adds up to 11 amino acids, both ends counted. CDR3 sequence: CSASDRAGAPL.

CDR3 amino acids: CASGENNEQFF. In DNA, the CDR3 is TGTGCCAGCGGGGAGAACAATGAGCAGTTCTTC. The J gene is TRBJ2-1, the V gene TRBV27; weak D call: TRBD2 (5 bases). The CDR3 is 11 amino acids. The germline V and J ends were trimmed by 8 bases and 5 bases, with 7 bases remaining between them. The germline CDR1 and CDR2 sequences are MNHEY and SMNVEV (reference sequence).

This clonotype was observed a handful of times. In DNA, the CDR3 is TGTGCCAGCAGCTCCTTGGGTTCTACAGATACGCAGTATTTT. Amino acid sequence: CASSSLGSTDTQYF. The genes are TRBV7-9 and TRBJ2-3; D is ambiguous. This CDR3 is built from 14 residues. Germline V CDR1 and CDR2: SEHNR, FQNEAQ (reference sequence). Trimming left V 4 bases short and J 3 bases short, with 11 bases between.

The chain joins TRBV5-1 to TRBJ2-7; D gene unclear. Trimming cost V 4 bases and J 2 bases, with 10 bases left between them. The germline V gene has CDR1 SGHRS and CDR2 YFSETQ. CDR3 size: 13 residues. The CDR3, as DNA: TGCGCCAGCAGCCCTCCAACAGCCTACGAGCAGTACTTC. Amino acid sequence: CASSPPTAYEQYF.

There are a few counts of this clonotype. This chain joins TRBV20-1 and TRBJ2-7; 7 nucleotides match TRBD1. Germline V gives CDR1 DFQATT, CDR2 SNEGSKA (reference sequence). V lost 1 base to trimming and J lost 1 base; unmatched junction nucleotides: 7. The CDR3 consists of 15 residues. CDR3 bases: TGCAGTGCTAGAGTCGACAGGGATCTATCCTACGAGCAGTACTTC. Translated, it gives CSARVDRDLSYEQYF.

This clonotype has only a few counts. The chain is built from TRBV4-1 and TRBJ1-6; TRBD1 is a possible D gene (6 bases). The CDR3 has 13 residues. Trimming pared 3 bases from V and 11 bases from J, leaving 11 bases between. Germline-derived CDR1 and CDR2 are MGHRA and YSYEKL. CDR3 protein: CASSQAPGAPLHF. The CDR3 DNA sequence: TGCGCCAGCAGCCAGGCACCAGGGGCACCCCTCCACTTT.

This chain connects TRBV6-5 to TRBJ1-1, with TRBD1 identical over 7 bases. V shed 3 bases and J 1 base; nucleotides not matched to a gene: 5. The CDR3 has 15 residues. In germline, CDR1 is MNHEY, CDR2 SVGAGI. The CDR3 bases are TGTGCCAGCAGTTATTCCGGGACAGAGAACACTGAAGCTTTCTTT. Residues: CASSYSGTENTEAFF.

This clonotype has at least ten counts. The V call is TRBV4-2, the J call TRBJ2-7, with unresolved D. Between the trimmed V and J ends, which lost 0 bases and 2 bases, there was a span of 5 bases. CDR1 and CDR2 (germline): LGHNA, YNFKEQ. The CDR3 runs to 13 residues. The CDR3 DNA follows: TGTGCCAGCAGCCAAGATAGAACCTACGAGCAGTACTTC. This translates into CASSQDRTYEQYF.

The J gene is TRBJ1-2, the V gene TRBV12-3 or TRBV12-4; 7 positions agree with TRBD1. This CDR3 comprises 14 residues. V dropped 6 bases and J dropped 4; count of bases not matched to a gene: 8. CDR3 DNA sequence: TGTGCCAGCAGCTTCGGACAGGAGTCCTATGGCTACACCTTC. Its translation is CASSFGQESYGYTF.

V usage is TRBV10-3 and J usage is TRBJ1-6, with TRBD1 as a possible D gene (6 bases). Germline assignment: CDR1 ENHRY and CDR2 SYGVKD. The CDR3 sequence is 14 residues long. Trimming left V 1 base short and J 5 bases short, with 6 bases between. CDR3 residues: CAISEWDNNSPLHF. For the CDR3, the DNA is TGTGCCATCAGTGAGTGGGACAATAATTCACCCCTCCACTTT.

This clonotype was seen only a few times. The chain joins TRBV12-3 or TRBV12-4 to TRBJ2-7, with 7 bases aligning to TRBD2. The V gene end was trimmed by 8 bases and the J gene end by 4 bases; junction bases not matched to a gene: 2. The CDR3 is 11 amino acids. The CDR3 region is CASGGGYEQYF. CDR3 DNA: TGTGCCAGCGGGGGGGGTTACGAGCAGTACTTC.

In its sample, this clonotype was seen many times. This chain uses TRBV20-1 with TRBJ2-1, with no clear D. Trimming took off 6 bases at V and 0 bases at J, with 9 bases between the two ends. Germline CDR1 DFQATT, CDR2 SNEGSKA (reference sequence). The CDR3 consists of 13 residues. The CDR3, as DNA: TGCAGTGCGTATAGGAGCTCCTACAATGAGCAGTTCTTC. Protein product: CSAYRSSYNEQFF.

The chain combines TRBV5-1 with TRBJ2-4, with a weak D call TRBD2 (5 bases). V was pared by 0 bases and J by 0 bases, with 10 bases between. The CDR3 has 16 residues. In germline, CDR1 is SGHRS, CDR2 YFSETQ. In DNA form, the CDR3 reads TGCGCCAGCAGCTTGGAAGGGAGCCTAGCCAAAAACATTCAGTACTTC. This sequence encodes CASSLEGSLAKNIQYF.